This entry concerns a single TCR beta chain. The CDR3 consists of 13 residues. CDR1 is SEHNR and CDR2 is FQNEAQ in the germline V gene (reference sequence). Trimming stripped 5 bases from V and 0 bases from J, with 8 bases between. The data derive from a study of blood T cell repertoires in COVID-19. The repertoire was sequenced with immunoSEQ multiplex PCR; TCRdb's copy has only in-frame clones and lacks some. The sample has some 110,000 clones; about 86% are singletons. V usage is TRBV7-9 and J usage is TRBJ2-7; D call uncertain. This clonotype was sampled from a woman of 80 years or more with active or convalescent COVID-19. Sequences were obtained from peripheral blood. CDR3 residues: CASSPQDSYEQYF. In DNA form, the CDR3 reads TGTGCCAGCAGCCCTCAGGACTCCTACGAGCAGTACTTC. Looking up the rest from reference TRBV7-9 and TRBJ2-7 gives the full variable domain: DTGVSQNPRHKITKRGQNVTFRCDPISEHNRLYWYRQTLGQGPEFLTYFQNEAQLEKSRLLSDRFSAERPKGSFSTLEIQRTEQGDSAMYLCASSPQDSYEQYFGPGTRLTVT.